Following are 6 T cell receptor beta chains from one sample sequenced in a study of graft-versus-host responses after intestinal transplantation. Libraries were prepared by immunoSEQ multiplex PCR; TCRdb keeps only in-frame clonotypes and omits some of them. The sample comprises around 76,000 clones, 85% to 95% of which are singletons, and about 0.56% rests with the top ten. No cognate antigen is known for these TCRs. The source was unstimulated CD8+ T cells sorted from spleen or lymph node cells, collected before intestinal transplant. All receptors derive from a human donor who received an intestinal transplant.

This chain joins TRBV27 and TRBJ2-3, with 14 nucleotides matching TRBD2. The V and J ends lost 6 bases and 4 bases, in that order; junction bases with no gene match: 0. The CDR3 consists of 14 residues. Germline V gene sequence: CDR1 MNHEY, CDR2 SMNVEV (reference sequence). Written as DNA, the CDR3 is TGTGCCAGCAGGGGACTAGCGGGAGCAGATACGCAGTATTTT. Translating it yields CASRGLAGADTQYF.

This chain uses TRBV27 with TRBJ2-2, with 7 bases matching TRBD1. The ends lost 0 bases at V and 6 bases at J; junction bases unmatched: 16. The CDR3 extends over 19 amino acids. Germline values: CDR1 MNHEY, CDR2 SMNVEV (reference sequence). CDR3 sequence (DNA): TGTGCCAGCAGTTTATCGTTAAGCCTGGACAGGCTATTGGCCGGGGAGCTGTTTTTT. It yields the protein CASSLSLSLDRLLAGELFF.

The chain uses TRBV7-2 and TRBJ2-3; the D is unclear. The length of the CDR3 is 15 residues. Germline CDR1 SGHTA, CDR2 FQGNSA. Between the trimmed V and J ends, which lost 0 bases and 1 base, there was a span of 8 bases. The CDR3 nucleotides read TGTGCCAGCAGCTTAGCGTACGTACGCACAGATACGCAGTATTTT. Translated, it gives CASSLAYVRTDTQYF. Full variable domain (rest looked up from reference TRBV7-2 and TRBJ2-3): GAGVSQSPSNKVTEKGKDVELRCDPISGHTALYWYRQSLGQGLEFLIYFQGNSAPDKSGLPSDRFSAERTGGSVSTLTIQRTQQEDSAVYLCASSLAYVRTDTQYFGPGTRLTVL.

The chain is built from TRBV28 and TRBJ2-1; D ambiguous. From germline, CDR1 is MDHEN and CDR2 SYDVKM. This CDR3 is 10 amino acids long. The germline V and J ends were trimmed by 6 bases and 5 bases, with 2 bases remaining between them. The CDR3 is CASRHNEQFF. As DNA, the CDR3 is TGTGCCAGCAGGCACAATGAGCAGTTCTTC.

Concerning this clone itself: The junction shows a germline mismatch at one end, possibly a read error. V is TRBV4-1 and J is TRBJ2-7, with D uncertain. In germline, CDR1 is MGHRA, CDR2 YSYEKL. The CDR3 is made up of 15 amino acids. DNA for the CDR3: TGTGCCAGCAGCCAAGTACCAGATTGGCAGGACGAGCAGTACTTC. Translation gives CASSQVPDWQDEQYF.

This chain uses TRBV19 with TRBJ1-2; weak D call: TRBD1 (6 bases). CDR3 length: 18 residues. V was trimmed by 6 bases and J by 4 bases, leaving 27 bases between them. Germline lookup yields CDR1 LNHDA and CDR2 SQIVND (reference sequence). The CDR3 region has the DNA TGTGCCAGTAGCCCCCCCTGGGACATGATGGGGATTCGCTATGGCTACACCTTC. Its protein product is CASSPPWDMMGIRYGYTF.